The rows below give T cell receptor beta chains drawn from one sample of a study of blood T cell repertoires in COVID-19. Data came from immunoSEQ multiplex PCR; TCRdb stores just in-frame clones and leaves some out. Here the sample spans roughly 140,000 clones, approximately 88% being singletons. The specimen was peripheral blood. These TCRs come from a man between 65 and 85 years old with acute or convalescent COVID-19. Both conserved end residues are part of each CDR3. Each record gives: V gene, J gene, clone size, D gene, CDR3 DNA, CDR3 protein. D genes are given only for firm matches. Size is omitted from some rows. Given values are once, few, many or a class for expanded clones.

v_gene: TRBV12-3/TRBV12-4; j_gene: TRBJ2-7; abundance: NA; d_gene: NA; CDR3nt: TGTGCCAGCAGTTTAGGCAGGGGAAACGAGCAGTACTTC; CDR3aa: CASSLGRGNEQYF
v_gene: TRBV6-1; j_gene: TRBJ2-7; abundance: NA; d_gene: NA; CDR3nt: TGTGCCAGCAGTGAGTCAGGGGACACCTACGAGCAGTACTTC; CDR3aa: CASSESGDTYEQYF
v_gene: TRBV5-1; j_gene: TRBJ1-2; abundance: NA; d_gene: NA; CDR3nt: TGCGCCAGCAGCTTGTGGACTGCGGGTGGCTACACCTTC; CDR3aa: CASSLWTAGGYTF
v_gene: TRBV14; j_gene: TRBJ2-3; abundance: NA; d_gene: NA; CDR3nt: TGTGCCAGCAGCCAAGTTGAGTGGTCCTCTAGCACAGATACGCAGTATTTT; CDR3aa: CASSQVEWSSSTDTQYF
v_gene: TRBV27; j_gene: TRBJ2-2; abundance: NA; d_gene: TRBD2; CDR3nt: TGTGCCAGCAGTCCCGCCCGAGCGCGGGAGGCCGGGGAGCTGTTTTTT; CDR3aa: CASSPARAREAGELFF
v_gene: TRBV5-6; j_gene: TRBJ2-2; abundance: few; d_gene: NA; CDR3nt: TGTGCCAGCAGCTTAACAGGAGCGAACACCGGGGAGCTGTTTTTT; CDR3aa: CASSLTGANTGELFF
v_gene: TRBV5-6; j_gene: TRBJ2-7; abundance: NA; d_gene: NA; CDR3nt: TGTGCCAGCAGCTTATTACAGGGCGCGCAGTACTTC; CDR3aa: CASSLLQGAQYF
v_gene: TRBV7-6; j_gene: TRBJ1-3; abundance: NA; d_gene: NA; CDR3nt: TGTGCCAGCAGCCCACAGTCGCAGCGGGGATTTGGAAACACCATATATTTT; CDR3aa: CASSPQSQRGFGNTIYF
v_gene: TRBV30; j_gene: TRBJ1-5; abundance: NA; d_gene: NA; CDR3nt: TGTGCCTGGAGCCTACGGGGGGCTAGCAATCAGCCCCAGCATTTT; CDR3aa: CAWSLRGASNQPQHF
v_gene: TRBV7-8; j_gene: TRBJ1-4; abundance: NA; d_gene: TRBD1; CDR3nt: TGTGCCAGCAGCCCCCGACAGGGAACTAATGAAAAACTGTTTTTT; CDR3aa: CASSPRQGTNEKLFF
v_gene: TRBV3-1/TRBV3-2; j_gene: TRBJ1-2; abundance: NA; d_gene: NA; CDR3nt: TGTGCCAGCAGCCAAGGGGACACCCATAACTATGGCTACACCTTC; CDR3aa: CASSQGDTHNYGYTF
v_gene: TRBV7-2; j_gene: TRBJ2-2; abundance: NA; d_gene: NA; CDR3nt: TGTGCCAGCAGCTTAGTCGGAGGGGTGAACACCGGGGAGCTGTTTTTT; CDR3aa: CASSLVGGVNTGELFF
v_gene: TRBV30; j_gene: TRBJ1-1; abundance: NA; d_gene: NA; CDR3nt: TGTGCCTGGAGTATGGGGGGACCTGAAGCTTTCTTT; CDR3aa: CAWSMGGPEAFF
v_gene: TRBV19; j_gene: TRBJ2-5; abundance: NA; d_gene: TRBD1; CDR3nt: TGTGCCAGTAGTATATTTTGGCAGGGGGCAGGAGAGACCCAGTACTTC; CDR3aa: CASSIFWQGAGETQYF
v_gene: TRBV5-1; j_gene: TRBJ2-5; abundance: once; d_gene: TRBD1; CDR3nt: TGCGCCAGCAGCTTGATGGACAGGGTCCAAGAGACCCAGTACTTC; CDR3aa: CASSLMDRVQETQYF
v_gene: TRBV19; j_gene: TRBJ2-5; abundance: NA; d_gene: TRBD2; CDR3nt: TGTGCCAGTAGTTCGACTAGCGGGAGAGGAGAGACCCAGTACTTC; CDR3aa: CASSSTSGRGETQYF
v_gene: TRBV7-9; j_gene: TRBJ2-1; abundance: NA; d_gene: TRBD2; CDR3nt: TGTGCCAGCAGCTTATTCGGGGGGGACAATGAGCAGTTCTTC; CDR3aa: CASSLFGGDNEQFF